This is a list of T cell receptor beta chains from one sample in a study of cytomegalovirus exposure and HLA in healthy donors. The protocol was immunoSEQ multiplex PCR, while the TCRdb copy is restricted to in-frame clones and leaves out a portion. The sample holds about 160,000 clones, about 74% seen once. Specimen: PBMCs. These receptors all come from a man aged 35-49 years in good health and CMV-seropositive. CDR3s leave out the opening cysteine and the closing phenylalanine or tryptophan.

j_call v_call cdr3_aa
TRBJ2-1 TRBV28 ATHGGSVRNEQF
TRBJ1-2 TRBV28 ASSSPPGQGDNNYGYT
TRBJ2-1 TRBV6-6 ASSLAPIPPGNEQF
TRBJ1-2 TRBV27 ASSPTGGRGVYT
TRBJ2-3 TRBV7-2 ASSILGTDTQY
- TRBV10-2 ASDTEASSYEQY
TRBJ2-7 TRBV29-1 SAGLGGEQY
TRBJ1-2 TRBV27 ASSGHSPPYGYT
TRBJ2-5 TRBV5-1 ASSFGTAEGETQY
TRBJ2-1 TRBV28 ASSLFQGANEQF
TRBJ2-3 TRBV7-2 ASSLGSASPTDTQY
TRBJ2-7 TRBV15 ATSRGSAGEGEQY
TRBJ2-5 TRBV2 ASSGQGGTQY
TRBJ1-2 TRBV19 ASTWRNIRNYGYT
TRBJ2-1 TRBV10-2 ASLEGGGGSYEQF
TRBJ1-6 TRBV6-1 ASIRDTDQDSPLH
TRBJ1-5 TRBV4-3 ASSQDGMTGEPQH
TRBJ1-4 TRBV10-3 AISAGAANEKLF
TRBJ2-3 TRBV7-6 ASSRTGPQADTQY
TRBJ1-5 TRBV6-6 ASSWVENQPQH
TRBJ2-6 TRBV4-3 ASSQDAGANGANVLT
TRBJ2-3 TRBV6-1 ASSEPTGGSTDTQY
TRBJ2-7 TRBV6-5 ASRVAGDYEQY
TRBJ2-1 TRBV5-1 ASSVASGSSSYNEQF
TRBJ2-3 TRBV7-9 ASSWRQNADTQY
- TRBV28 ASLRDFATYEQY
TRBJ2-1 TRBV19 ATSGSYSYNEQF
TRBJ1-6 TRBV27 ASSPTTGGNSPLH
TRBJ2-7 TRBV5-1 ASSGTGERMDEQY
TRBJ2-7 TRBV5-1 ASSWGTSNYEQY
TRBJ2-7 TRBV27 ASRLQQHPIGEQY
TRBJ1-2 TRBV5-6 ASSPRTDPNYGYT
TRBJ2-7 TRBV5-6 ASSLRLSGGYEQY
TRBJ2-6 TRBV19 ASSRMGRSSGANVLT
TRBJ2-1 TRBV7-9 SSSLRLGSGSYEQF
TRBJ2-1 TRBV4-1 ASSQELAVVDEQF
TRBJ1-1 TRBV5-5 ASSEVGGITEAF
TRBJ1-5 TRBV6-1 ASSPIRDQPQH
TRBJ2-7 TRBV2 AGSGQFDEQY
TRBJ2-1 TRBV27 ASSFDKGGQGNNEQF
TRBJ2-5 TRBV2 ASSWTEYQETQY
TRBJ1-1 TRBV11-2 ASKMTATEAF
TRBJ1-5 TRBV10-3 ATGQGNQPQH
TRBJ2-3 TRBV5-1 ASSQRQGAAINTQY
TRBJ2-1 TRBV7-3 ASSYETSKGYNEQF
TRBJ2-3 TRBV5-4 ASSRLAGDWRTDTQY
TRBJ2-7 TRBV6-6 ASSYGGAHDEQY
TRBJ1-2 TRBV7-9 ASRPPGQGAWGYT